This TCR beta chain was documented in a study of blood T cell repertoires in COVID-19. Study information: Whether acute or convalescent, the COVID-19 samples came from the United States, Italy and Spain. Sources were T cells, B-cell-depleted T cells, or PBMCs; the material itself was cDNA or gDNA.

Germline assignment: CDR1 SNHLY and CDR2 FYNNEI. Trimming at V came to 8 bases and at J to 2 bases, leaving 8 bases not matched to a gene. The CDR3 loop spans 15 amino acids. Some clones are missing from TCRdb's copy, which holds only in-frame ones; the method was immunoSEQ multiplex PCR. The sample shows roughly 130,000 clones, about 83% of them seen only once. Participants came from some 23 US areas, aged roughly 18 to 100 years. Sequenced material: PBMCs or T cells enriched from blood (not recorded which). This TCR was recovered from a woman aged 25 to 39 who had recovered from COVID-19. The rearrangement links TRBV2 to TRBJ2-5, with TRBD2 matching 10 bases. The CDR3, as DNA: TGTGCCAGCGACCCGCGGACTAGCGGACAAGAGACCCAGTACTTC. Residues: CASDPRTSGQETQYF.